Listed here are 30 T cell receptor beta chains from one sample, sequenced in a study of control samples from healthy donors and cancer patients. The repertoire was sequenced with immunoSEQ multiplex PCR; TCRdb's copy has only in-frame clones and lacks some. Here the sample spans some 150,000 clones, roughly 95% being singletons. Specimen: blood. The receptors here all came from a woman aged 25 to 39 in good health.

V gene TRBV9 combines with J gene TRBJ2-3; D remains ambiguous. V gave up 2 bases and J gave up 2 bases, with 6 bases separating them. CDR3 length: 13 amino acids. CDR1 and CDR2 from the germline V gene are SGDLS and YYNGEE. The CDR3 spells CASSVEYTDTQYF. The CDR3 DNA follows: TGTGCCAGCAGCGTGGAGTACACAGATACGCAGTATTTT.

The chain employs TRBV19 and TRBJ2-5; D not resolved. The CDR3 spans 14 residues. Germline-derived CDR1 and CDR2 are LNHDA and SQIVND (reference sequence). Trimming left V 5 bases short and J 6 bases short, with 16 bases between. CDR3 DNA: TGTGCCAGTAGTGGAGTCGTGGGTGGGAAGACCCAGTACTTC. Protein product: CASSGVVGGKTQYF.

The chain carries TRBV25-1 and TRBJ2-5; maybe TRBD2 (5 bases). The ends were cut back, 3 bases at V and 5 bases at J, with 10 bases in the middle. This CDR3 is 13 amino acids long. Germline V gene sequence: CDR1 MGHDK, CDR2 SYGVNS. The CDR3 protein is CASSERLLETQYF. In DNA, the CDR3 is TGTGCCAGCAGTGAGCGACTATTGGAGACCCAGTACTTC.

This clone was seen once. J is TRBJ2-5 and V is TRBV11-2, with 10 nucleotides matching TRBD2. This CDR3 is built from 15 residues. J was trimmed by 11 bases and V by 1 base; bases with no gene match: 10. Germline lookup yields CDR1 SGHAT and CDR2 FQNNGV. CDR3 region: CASSLAATAGGLQYF. The CDR3 region has the DNA TGTGCCAGCAGCTTAGCGGCAACAGCGGGAGGGCTTCAGTACTTC.

The J gene is TRBJ2-1, the V gene TRBV28, with D possibly being TRBD2 (6 bases). CDR1 MDHEN and CDR2 SYDVKM come from the germline V gene. Trimming cost V 6 bases and J 3 bases, with 18 bases left between them. The CDR3 extends over 16 amino acids. The CDR3 sequence is CASSRGLRQIYNEQFF. DNA for the CDR3: TGTGCCAGCAGCCGGGGACTCCGCCAGATCTACAATGAGCAGTTCTTC.

The gene calls are TRBV30 and TRBJ2-1; 13 bases align to TRBD2. The CDR3 is 16 amino acids. V was pared by 4 bases and J by 3 bases, with 6 bases of the junction left unmatched. The germline CDR1 and CDR2 sequences are GTSNPN and SVGIG (reference sequence). The CDR3 loop is CAWTTLAGGVYNEQFF. In nucleotides, the CDR3 is TGTGCCTGGACCACACTAGCGGGAGGGGTCTACAATGAGCAGTTCTTC.

V usage is TRBV29-1 and J usage is TRBJ2-7, with TRBD2 identical over 9 bases. Germline CDR1 SQVTM, CDR2 ANQGSEA. V trimming: 0 bases; J trimming: 3 bases; junction bases outside the gene matches: 6. The CDR3 length is 15 residues. The CDR3: CSVEDRASGNYEQYF. The CDR3 nucleotides read TGCAGCGTTGAAGATCGGGCTAGCGGGAACTACGAGCAGTACTTC.

This sequence joins TRBV7-8 and TRBJ1-1; no reliable D call. The CDR3 length is 12 residues. The germline gives CDR1 SGHVS, CDR2 FQNEAQ. This CDR3 reads CAVGEMNTEAFF. DNA of the CDR3: TGTGCGGTCGGGGAGATGAACACTGAAGCTTTCTTT.

This clone has only one observation. The CDR3 reads CASKFGTDNQPQHF. The CDR3, as DNA: TGTGCCAGCAAGTTTGGGACGGATAATCAGCCCCAGCATTTT. This chain links TRBV6-5 with TRBJ1-5; perhaps TRBD1 as D (5 bases). Germline CDR1 MNHEY, CDR2 SVGAGI. This CDR3 is built from 14 residues. The V and J ends lost 7 bases and 4 bases respectively, with 14 bases between them.

The V gene is TRBV19, the J gene TRBJ1-1; unclear D gene. V gave up 1 base and J gave up 5 bases, with 8 bases separating them. Germline V CDR1 and CDR2: LNHDA, SQIVND (reference sequence). There are 13 residues in the CDR3. The chain's CDR3 is CASSIGPGTEAFF. The CDR3 DNA follows: TGTGCCAGTAGTATAGGACCGGGGACTGAAGCTTTCTTT. Based on the CDR3 plus reference TRBV19 and TRBJ1-1, the full variable domain is DGGITQSPKYLFRKEGQNVTLSCEQNLNHDAMYWYRQDPGQGLRLIYYSQIVNDFQKGDIAEGYSVSREKKESFPLTVTSAQKNPTAFYLCASSIGPGTEAFFGQGTRLTVV.

CDR3 region: CASSLDPGPYEQYF. DNA of the CDR3: TGTGCCAGCAGCTTAGATCCAGGGCCCTACGAGCAGTACTTC. The chain couples TRBV11-2 to TRBJ2-7; D is perhaps TRBD1 (5 bases). Germline-derived CDR1 and CDR2 are SGHAT and FQNNGV. Trimming took off 0 bases at V and 2 bases at J, with 8 bases between the two ends. CDR3 length: 14 amino acids.

The chain has TRBV19 and TRBJ1-3; perhaps TRBD1 as D (5 bases). V was cut by 6 bases and J by 0 bases, with 21 bases left in between. This CDR3 comprises 18 residues. Germline CDR1 is LNHDA and CDR2 is SQIVND (reference sequence). CDR3 in DNA: TGTGCCAGTAGACGTCGCCGGGGGACGTTTAGCTCTGGAAACACCATATATTTT. This gives the protein CASRRRRGTFSSGNTIYF.

V and J are TRBV10-2 and TRBJ1-6, with D possibly matching TRBD1 (5 bases). Looked up from germline, CDR1 is WSHSY and CDR2 is SAAADI. CDR3 length: 14 residues. V lost 7 bases and J lost 0, with 7 bases in between. The CDR3 DNA is TGCGCCAGCAAGGGGAGCTCCTATAATTCACCCCTCCACTTT. Protein sequence: CASKGSSYNSPLHF.

The chain's CDR3 is CASSIVSSTDTQYF. CDR3 nucleotide sequence: TGTGCCAGTAGTATAGTGAGCAGCACAGATACGCAGTATTTT. This chain connects TRBV19 to TRBJ2-3; no definite D call. The V and J ends lost 1 base and 0 bases respectively, with 5 bases between them. Germline loops: CDR1 LNHDA, CDR2 SQIVND (reference sequence). The CDR3 extends over 14 amino acids.

The rearrangement joins TRBV5-4 to TRBJ2-1; 7 bases agree with TRBD2. V lost 0 bases to trimming and J lost 3 bases; unmatched junction nucleotides: 6. The CDR3 has 16 amino acids. CDR1 and CDR2 (germline): SGHNT, YYREEE (reference sequence). CDR3 protein: CASSLDPSGHYNEQFF. Here the CDR3 DNA reads TGTGCCAGCAGCTTGGATCCTAGCGGACACTACAATGAGCAGTTCTTC.

The chain is built from TRBV29-1 and TRBJ1-1; the match to TRBD1 covers 7 bases. V lost 4 bases, J lost 9 bases, and 17 bases stayed unmatched. Germline assignment: CDR1 SQVTM and CDR2 ANQGSEA. The CDR3 loop spans 15 amino acids. In nucleotides, the CDR3 is TGCAGCGTTGTTGATGTTTTTATAGGGGGCCGAAAAGCTTTCTTT. Amino acids: CSVVDVFIGGRKAFF.

The J gene is TRBJ2-5, the V gene TRBV6-5; the D is unclear. The CDR3 contains 13 residues. V dropped 4 bases and J dropped 4 bases, with 10 bases sitting between them. Per germline, CDR1 MNHEY and CDR2 SVGAGI. CDR3 coding DNA: TGTGCCAGCAGTTTACTCCCGGGAGAGACCCAGTACTTC. Translation gives CASSLLPGETQYF.

This chain joins TRBV15 and TRBJ2-1, with D uncertain. The V end was cut by 9 bases, the J end by 3 bases, with 9 bases between. The CDR3 totals 12 residues. Germline V gene lookup returns CDR1 LNHNV and CDR2 YYDKDF (reference sequence). CDR3 sequence: CATEKGYNEQFF. The DNA of the CDR3 is TGTGCCACGGAAAAGGGCTACAATGAGCAGTTCTTC. Supplemented by reference TRBV15 and TRBJ2-1, the full variable domain reads DAMVIQNPRYQVTQFGKPVTLSCSQTLNHNVMYWYQQKSSQAPKLLFHYYDKDFNNEADTPDNFQSRRPNTSFCFLDIRSPGLGDTAMYLCATEKGYNEQFFGPGTRLTVL.

The V call is TRBV5-4, the J call TRBJ2-7; 13 bases align to TRBD2. Trimming at V came to 4 bases and at J to 6 bases, leaving 7 bases not matched to a gene. Germline CDR1 reads SGHNT; CDR2 reads YYREEE (reference sequence). The CDR3 totals 15 residues. As DNA, the CDR3 is TGTGCCAGCAGCCAAGGGACTAGCGGGATCGGCGAGCAGTACTTC. It encodes CASSQGTSGIGEQYF.

V and J are TRBV19 and TRBJ1-2; 9 bases agree with TRBD1. V was pared by 4 bases and J by 10 bases, with 10 bases of the junction left unmatched. From germline, CDR1 is LNHDA and CDR2 SQIVND (reference sequence). There are 14 residues in the CDR3. CDR3: CASSREQGARYYTF. CDR3 bases: TGTGCCAGTAGTAGGGAACAGGGGGCGCGTTACTACACCTTC.

The rearrangement uses TRBV28 and TRBJ2-7, with 8 bases fitting TRBD1. Germline V gene lookup returns CDR1 MDHEN and CDR2 SYDVKM. The CDR3 has 14 amino acids. The V segment lost 6 bases and the J segment 4 bases; nucleotides outside the gene matches: 8. Here the CDR3 DNA reads TGTGCCAGCAGGGGAAGACAGGGGCAGTACGAGCAGTACTTC. Protein: CASRGRQGQYEQYF. The whole variable domain, remainder taken from reference TRBV28 and TRBJ2-7, is DVKVTQSSRYLVKRTGEKVFLECVQDMDHENMFWYRQDPGLGLRLIYFSYDVKMKEKGDIPEGYSVSREKKERFSLILESASTNQTSMYLCASRGRQGQYEQYFGPGTRLTVT.

The rearrangement joins TRBV11-2 to TRBJ1-6; TRBD1 might be the D (5 bases). The V gene lost 8 bases and the J gene lost 10 bases, with 18 bases spanning the gap. CDR3 length: 14 amino acids. The germline V gene encodes CDR1 SGHAT and CDR2 FQNNGV. CDR3 residues: CASLGGGRYSPLHF. The CDR3 nucleotides read TGTGCCAGCCTCGGGGGGGGAAGGTACTCACCCCTCCACTTT.

The chain combines TRBV28 with TRBJ1-6; 8 bases fit TRBD1. Germline loops: CDR1 MDHEN, CDR2 SYDVKM. With 4 bases clipped from V and 0 bases from J, the junction kept 5 bases outside the gene matches. This CDR3 comprises 17 residues. CDR3 residues: CASSSAGGASYNSPLHF. As DNA, the CDR3 is TGTGCCAGCAGTTCAGCAGGGGGCGCCTCCTATAATTCACCCCTCCACTTT.

The chain combines TRBV3-1 (or the pseudogene TRBV3-2) with TRBJ2-5, with D unresolved. V lost 0 bases and J lost 7, with 12 bases in between. The CDR3 contains 14 residues. Germline CDR1 is LGHDT and CDR2 is YNNKEL (reference sequence). The CDR3 loop reads CASSQDRWGWTQYF. CDR3 DNA: TGTGCCAGCAGCCAAGATCGCTGGGGTTGGACCCAGTACTTC.

The chain uses TRBV28 and TRBJ2-7; D is possibly TRBD1 or TRBD2 (5 bases each). The CDR3 has 13 amino acids. Germline values: CDR1 MDHEN, CDR2 SYDVKM. The V end was cut by 5 bases, the J end by 6 bases, with 14 bases between. CDR3: CASSPPPGPEQYF. The CDR3 region has the DNA TGTGCCAGCAGTCCACCCCCGGGGCCCGAGCAGTACTTC.

As for this clone: Other DNA sequences in this specimen translate into the identical CDR3. The CDR3 loop reads CASSPDTNYGYTF. CDR3 nucleotides: TGTGCCAGCTCGCCAGACACTAACTATGGCTACACCTTC. This rearrangement joins TRBV18 to TRBJ1-2; D is unclear. CDR1 and CDR2 from the germline V gene are KGHSH and LQKENI. CDR3 size: 13 residues. Trimming removed 6 bases at V and 0 bases at J, with 8 bases between.

CDR3 sequence: CASSRSGLNTIYF. As DNA, the CDR3 is TGTGCCAGTAGCCGTTCAGGGCTAAACACCATATATTTT. The chain combines TRBV19 with TRBJ1-3, with D possibly TRBD1 on 5 matching bases. Germline V gives CDR1 LNHDA, CDR2 SQIVND (reference sequence). The V and J ends lost 6 bases and 6 bases respectively, with 12 bases between them. This CDR3 is built from 13 residues. Complete variable domain (other parts from reference TRBV19 and TRBJ1-3): DGGITQSPKYLFRKEGQNVTLSCEQNLNHDAMYWYRQDPGQGLRLIYYSQIVNDFQKGDIAEGYSVSREKKESFPLTVTSAQKNPTAFYLCASSRSGLNTIYFGEGSWLTVV.

This sequence joins TRBV19 and TRBJ2-1; no definite D call. Germline CDR1 is LNHDA and CDR2 is SQIVND (reference sequence). Trimming took off 4 bases at V and 7 bases at J, with 14 bases between the two ends. This CDR3 is 14 amino acids long. The CDR3 nucleotides read TGTGCCAGTAGTACCCTGAACAAAGGAAATGAGCAGTTCTTC. As protein: CASSTLNKGNEQFF. Full variable domain (missing parts from reference TRBV19 and TRBJ2-1): DGGITQSPKYLFRKEGQNVTLSCEQNLNHDAMYWYRQDPGQGLRLIYYSQIVNDFQKGDIAEGYSVSREKKESFPLTVTSAQKNPTAFYLCASSTLNKGNEQFFGPGTRLTVL.

This sequence joins TRBV27 and TRBJ2-1; D ambiguous. With 8 bases removed from V and 0 bases from J, the gap between germline ends came to 14 bases. The CDR3 totals 15 residues. CDR1 is MNHEY and CDR2 is SMNVEV in the germline V gene (reference sequence). This CDR3 reads CASSLAANSYNEQFF. The CDR3 nucleotides read TGTGCCAGCTCTTTGGCGGCAAACTCCTACAATGAGCAGTTCTTC.

The chain recombines TRBV10-2 with TRBJ1-6; 7 bases align to TRBD1. The V and J ends lost 4 bases and 4 bases, in that order; junction bases with no gene match: 10. CDR3 size: 17 residues. Germline V CDR1 and CDR2: WSHSY, SAAADI. This chain's CDR3 is CASSAVQGEEYNSPLHF. DNA of the CDR3: TGCGCCAGCAGTGCGGTGCAGGGGGAGGAATATAATTCACCCCTCCACTTT.